Listed below are T cell receptor beta chains from one sample, sequenced in a study of molecular identifiers for immune sequencing clone quantification. TCRdb reanalysed the PCR reads using MiXCR and keeps one entry per CDR3 protein. The table has 400,000 to 600,000 distinct CDR3 sequences, about 25% seen once. Material for sequencing was naive CD8+ T cells from blood, with Jurkat cell RNA spiked in. The receptors derive from a human donor in good health. Some libraries in this study had Jurkat cell RNA spiked in. CDR3s include the opening cysteine and the closing phenylalanine or tryptophan. Each record gives: CDR3 DNA, CDR3 protein, J gene, D gene, V gene, clone size. D genes are given only for firm matches. A clone size is listed for some rows: how often the clone was seen (once, few, many), or a class if it is expanded.

CDR3nt: TGTGCCAGTAACTGGAATGCCGCCGCCTATAATTCACCCCACCACTTT
CDR3aa: CASNWNAAAYNSPHHF
j_gene: TRBJ1-6
d_gene: -
v_gene: TRBV19
abundance: once

CDR3nt: TGTGCCTGGAGTGTACTTCCGGGGGCCACTGAAGCTTTCTTT
CDR3aa: CAWSVLPGATEAFF
j_gene: TRBJ1-1
d_gene: -
v_gene: TRBV30
abundance: few

CDR3nt: TGTGCCAGCAGTGGGACTAGCGGGGGGGCCGGAGATACGCAGTATTTT
CDR3aa: CASSGTSGGAGDTQYF
j_gene: TRBJ2-3
d_gene: TRBD2
v_gene: TRBV12-3/TRBV12-4
abundance: few

CDR3nt: TGCAGTGCTAGAATGACAGGGGTCAGCACAGATACGCAGTATTTT
CDR3aa: CSARMTGVSTDTQYF
j_gene: TRBJ2-3
d_gene: TRBD1
v_gene: TRBV20-1
abundance: -

CDR3nt: TGTGCCAGCAGTTTAACGCCAGGGACAGCGGGACGGAACGAGCAGTACTTC
CDR3aa: CASSLTPGTAGRNEQYF
j_gene: TRBJ2-7
d_gene: -
v_gene: TRBV27
abundance: -

CDR3nt: TGCGCCAGCAGTCCGTTAAAGGGCCAACGGAACACCGGGGAGCTGTTTTTT
CDR3aa: CASSPLKGQRNTGELFF
j_gene: TRBJ2-2
d_gene: -
v_gene: TRBV4-1
abundance: -

CDR3nt: TGCAGCGTCCGCATTCAGGGGTTCTACGAGCAGTACTTC
CDR3aa: CSVRIQGFYEQYF
j_gene: TRBJ2-7
d_gene: -
v_gene: TRBV29-1
abundance: few

CDR3nt: TGTGCCAGCAGACTCATCAGGGGGTCGAACACTGAAGCTTTCTTT
CDR3aa: CASRLIRGSNTEAFF
j_gene: TRBJ1-1
d_gene: TRBD1
v_gene: TRBV28
abundance: many

CDR3nt: TGCAGCGTTATAGCAACTAATGAAAAACTGTTTTTT
CDR3aa: CSVIATNEKLFF
j_gene: TRBJ1-4
d_gene: -
v_gene: TRBV29-1
abundance: -

CDR3nt: TGTGCCAGCAGTTCGGGACAGCGATACATTAATGAAAAACTGTTTTTT
CDR3aa: CASSSGQRYINEKLFF
j_gene: TRBJ1-4
d_gene: TRBD1
v_gene: TRBV28
abundance: many

CDR3nt: TGTGCCAGCAGCTTATGGGGGGCACAGCCCCAGCATTTT
CDR3aa: CASSLWGAQPQHF
j_gene: TRBJ1-5
d_gene: -
v_gene: TRBV7-9
abundance: many

CDR3nt: TGTGCCAGCAGTTTAATCGATCAGCCCCAGCATTTT
CDR3aa: CASSLIDQPQHF
j_gene: TRBJ1-5
d_gene: -
v_gene: TRBV12-3/TRBV12-4
abundance: few

CDR3nt: TGCAGTGCTAAAGAGACTAGCGGGCTGACCTACGAGCAGTACTTC
CDR3aa: CSAKETSGLTYEQYF
j_gene: TRBJ2-7
d_gene: TRBD2
v_gene: TRBV20-1
abundance: -

CDR3nt: TGTGCCAGCAGCCCTCTCGGAGGGGGCTACCACGAGCAGTACTTC
CDR3aa: CASSPLGGGYHEQYF
j_gene: TRBJ2-7
d_gene: -
v_gene: TRBV3-1
abundance: many

CDR3nt: TGTGCCAGCCGGTCGGGGGGGAGTGTAGGCAATGAGCAGTTCTTC
CDR3aa: CASRSGGSVGNEQFF
j_gene: TRBJ2-1
d_gene: TRBD2
v_gene: TRBV6-2/TRBV6-3
abundance: few

CDR3nt: TGCAGTGCTAGAGATTCCAGGGGAGGACAGCCCCAGCATTTT
CDR3aa: CSARDSRGGQPQHF
j_gene: TRBJ1-5
d_gene: -
v_gene: TRBV20-1
abundance: few

CDR3nt: TGTGCCAGCAGCTGGGGCAGGGTTTCCTACGAGCAGTACTTC
CDR3aa: CASSWGRVSYEQYF
j_gene: TRBJ2-7
d_gene: -
v_gene: TRBV5-6
abundance: -

CDR3nt: TGTGCCAGCAGTTACCTTCCTTCTCCGGGAACTGAAGCTTTCTTT
CDR3aa: CASSYLPSPGTEAFF
j_gene: TRBJ1-1
d_gene: -
v_gene: TRBV6-5
abundance: -

CDR3nt: TGTGCCAGTAGTATAGGAGGGAAGCCCCAGCATTTT
CDR3aa: CASSIGGKPQHF
j_gene: TRBJ1-5
d_gene: -
v_gene: TRBV19
abundance: many

CDR3nt: TGTGCCAGCAGTTTTCAGGGGAACTACGACTACACCTTC
CDR3aa: CASSFQGNYDYTF
j_gene: TRBJ1-2
d_gene: -
v_gene: TRBV28
abundance: many

CDR3nt: TGCGCCAGCAGCTACTTGGGGGGAGCAGAGACCCAGTACTTC
CDR3aa: CASSYLGGAETQYF
j_gene: TRBJ2-5
d_gene: -
v_gene: TRBV5-1
abundance: many

CDR3nt: TGTGCCATCAGTGAGTCATGGAGACTAGCGGAAAACACCGGGGAGCTGTTTTTT
CDR3aa: CAISESWRLAENTGELFF
j_gene: TRBJ2-2
d_gene: TRBD2
v_gene: TRBV10-3
abundance: once

CDR3nt: TGTGCCAGCAGCCCGACAGGGCCGAATTCACCCCTCCACTTT
CDR3aa: CASSPTGPNSPLHF
j_gene: TRBJ1-6
d_gene: TRBD1
v_gene: TRBV5-5
abundance: few

CDR3nt: TGCAGCGTGGCCAGTCTTGGGTACGAGCAGTACTTC
CDR3aa: CSVASLGYEQYF
j_gene: TRBJ2-7
d_gene: -
v_gene: TRBV29-1
abundance: many

CDR3nt: TGTGCCAGCAGTTTTATAGGGCCCGGGCCCGGGGAGCTGTTTTTT
CDR3aa: CASSFIGPGPGELFF
j_gene: TRBJ2-2
d_gene: -
v_gene: TRBV27
abundance: -

CDR3nt: TGCGCCAGCAGCCAATACCGCGACAGGGGTCCCACCTACGAGCAGTACTTC
CDR3aa: CASSQYRDRGPTYEQYF
j_gene: TRBJ2-7
d_gene: TRBD1
v_gene: TRBV4-3
abundance: -